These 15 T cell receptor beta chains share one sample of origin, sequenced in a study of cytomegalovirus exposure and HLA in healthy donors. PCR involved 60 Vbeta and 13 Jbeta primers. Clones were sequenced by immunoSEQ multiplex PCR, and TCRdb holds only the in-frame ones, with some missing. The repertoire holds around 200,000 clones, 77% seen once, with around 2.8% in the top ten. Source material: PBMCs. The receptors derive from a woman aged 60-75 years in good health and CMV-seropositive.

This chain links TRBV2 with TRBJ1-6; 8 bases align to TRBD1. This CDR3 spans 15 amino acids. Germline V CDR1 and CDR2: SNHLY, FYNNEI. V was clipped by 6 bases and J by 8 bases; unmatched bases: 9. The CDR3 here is CASRVDRAGDSPLHF. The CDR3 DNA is TGTGCCAGCAGGGTGGACAGGGCCGGCGATTCACCCCTCCACTTT.

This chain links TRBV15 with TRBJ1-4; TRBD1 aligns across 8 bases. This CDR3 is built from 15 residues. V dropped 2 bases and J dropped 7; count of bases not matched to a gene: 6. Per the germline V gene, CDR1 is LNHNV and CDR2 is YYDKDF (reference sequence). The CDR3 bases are TGTGCCACCAGCAGAATTGGACAGGGTGGTGAAAAACTGTTTTTT. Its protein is CATSRIGQGGEKLFF.

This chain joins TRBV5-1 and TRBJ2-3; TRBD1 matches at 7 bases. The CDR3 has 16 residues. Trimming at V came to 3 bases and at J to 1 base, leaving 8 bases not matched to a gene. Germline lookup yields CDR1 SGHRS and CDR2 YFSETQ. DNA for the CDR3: TGCGCCAGCAGCTGGCTAAGACAGGGAGGCACAGATACGCAGTATTTT. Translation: CASSWLRQGGTDTQYF.

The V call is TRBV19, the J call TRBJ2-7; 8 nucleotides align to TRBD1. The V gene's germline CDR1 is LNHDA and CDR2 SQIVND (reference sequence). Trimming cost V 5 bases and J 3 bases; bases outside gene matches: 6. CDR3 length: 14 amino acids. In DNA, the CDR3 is TGTGCCAGTAGTGGAGGACAGGGTGACTACGAGCAGTACTTC. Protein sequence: CASSGGQGDYEQYF.

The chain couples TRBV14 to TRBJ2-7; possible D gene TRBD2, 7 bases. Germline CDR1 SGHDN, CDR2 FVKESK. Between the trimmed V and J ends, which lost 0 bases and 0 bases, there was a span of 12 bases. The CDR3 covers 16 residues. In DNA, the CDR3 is TGTGCCAGCAGCCAAGACTCGGGGGGCCTCTCCTACGAGCAGTACTTC. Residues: CASSQDSGGLSYEQYF.

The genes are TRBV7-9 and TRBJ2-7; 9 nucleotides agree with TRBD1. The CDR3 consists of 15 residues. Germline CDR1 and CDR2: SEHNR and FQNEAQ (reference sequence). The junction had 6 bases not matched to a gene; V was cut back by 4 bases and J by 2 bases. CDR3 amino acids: CASSSRDREPYEQYF. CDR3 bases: TGTGCCAGCAGCTCCCGGGACAGGGAGCCCTACGAGCAGTACTTC.

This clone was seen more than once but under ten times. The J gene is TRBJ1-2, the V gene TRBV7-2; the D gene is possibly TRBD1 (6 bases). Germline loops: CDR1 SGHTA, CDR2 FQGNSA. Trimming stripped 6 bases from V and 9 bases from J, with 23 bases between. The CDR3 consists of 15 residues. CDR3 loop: CASRKTGGQGGSYTF. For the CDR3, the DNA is TGTGCCAGCAGAAAAACGGGGGGGCAGGGAGGGAGCTACACCTTC.

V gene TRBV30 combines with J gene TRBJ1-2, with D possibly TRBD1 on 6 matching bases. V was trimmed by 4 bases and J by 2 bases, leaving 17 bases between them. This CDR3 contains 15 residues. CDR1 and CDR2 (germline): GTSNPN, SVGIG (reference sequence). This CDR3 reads CAWNRQTTGNYGYTF. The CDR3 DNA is TGTGCCTGGAACCGCCAAACGACAGGAAACTATGGCTACACCTTC.

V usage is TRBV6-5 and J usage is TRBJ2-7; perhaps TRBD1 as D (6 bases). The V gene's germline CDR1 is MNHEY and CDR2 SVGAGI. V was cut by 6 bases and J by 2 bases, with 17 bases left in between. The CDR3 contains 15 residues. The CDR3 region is CASRMMGQGTYEQYF. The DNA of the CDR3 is TGTGCCAGCAGAATGATGGGGCAGGGGACCTACGAGCAGTACTTC.

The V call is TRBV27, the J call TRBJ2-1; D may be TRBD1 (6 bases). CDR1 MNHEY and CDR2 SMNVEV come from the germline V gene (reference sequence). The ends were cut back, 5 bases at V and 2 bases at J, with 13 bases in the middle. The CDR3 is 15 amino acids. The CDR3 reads CASSTQGLTYNEQFF. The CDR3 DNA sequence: TGTGCCAGCAGTACACAGGGCCTAACCTACAATGAGCAGTTCTTC.

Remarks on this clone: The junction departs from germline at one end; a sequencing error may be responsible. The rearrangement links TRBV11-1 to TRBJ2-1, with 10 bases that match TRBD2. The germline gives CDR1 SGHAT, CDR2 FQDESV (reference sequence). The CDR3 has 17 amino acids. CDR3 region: CASNLASGRSSYNEQFF. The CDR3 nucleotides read TGTGCCAGCAACTTAGCTAGCGGGAGAAGCTCCTACAATGAGCAGTTCTTC.

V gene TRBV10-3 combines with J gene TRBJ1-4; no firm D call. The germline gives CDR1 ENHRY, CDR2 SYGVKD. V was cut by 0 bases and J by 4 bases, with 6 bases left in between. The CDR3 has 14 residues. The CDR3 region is CAISESSVNEKLFF. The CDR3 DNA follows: TGTGCCATCAGTGAGTCCTCAGTTAATGAAAAACTGTTTTTT.

CDR3 loop: CASSFRTGTNEQYF. The CDR3 DNA follows: TGTGCCAGCAGTTTTCGGACAGGGACCAACGAGCAGTACTTC. V usage is TRBV28 and J usage is TRBJ2-7; TRBD1 aligns across 8 bases. Germline V gene data show CDR1 as MDHEN and CDR2 as SYDVKM. CDR3 length: 14 amino acids. V dropped 3 bases and J dropped 5; count of bases not matched to a gene: 6.

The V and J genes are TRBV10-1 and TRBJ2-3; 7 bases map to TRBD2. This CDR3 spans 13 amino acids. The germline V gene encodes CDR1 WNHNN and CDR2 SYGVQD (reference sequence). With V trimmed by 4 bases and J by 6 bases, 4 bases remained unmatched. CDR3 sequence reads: CASSGLASDTQYF. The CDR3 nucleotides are TGCGCCAGCAGTGGACTAGCATCGGATACGCAGTATTTT.

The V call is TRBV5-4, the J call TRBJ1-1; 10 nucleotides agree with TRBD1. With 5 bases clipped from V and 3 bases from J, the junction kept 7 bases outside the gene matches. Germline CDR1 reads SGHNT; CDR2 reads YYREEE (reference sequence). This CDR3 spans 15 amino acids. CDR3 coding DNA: TGTGCCAGCAGTAACGCCGACAGGGGGCACACTGAAGCTTTCTTT. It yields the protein CASSNADRGHTEAFF.